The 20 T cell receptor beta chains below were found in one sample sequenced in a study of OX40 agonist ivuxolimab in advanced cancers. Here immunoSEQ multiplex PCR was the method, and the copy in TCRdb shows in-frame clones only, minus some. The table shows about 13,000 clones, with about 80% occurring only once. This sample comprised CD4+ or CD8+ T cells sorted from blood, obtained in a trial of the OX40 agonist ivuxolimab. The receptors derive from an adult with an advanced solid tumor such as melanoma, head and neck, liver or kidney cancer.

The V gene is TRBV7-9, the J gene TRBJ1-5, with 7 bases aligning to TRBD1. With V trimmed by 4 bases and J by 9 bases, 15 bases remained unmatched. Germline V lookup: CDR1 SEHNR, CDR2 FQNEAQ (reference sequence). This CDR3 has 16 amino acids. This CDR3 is CASSSSDRDLFPPQHF. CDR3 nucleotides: TGTGCCAGCAGCTCCAGTGACAGGGACCTCTTCCCGCCCCAGCATTTT.

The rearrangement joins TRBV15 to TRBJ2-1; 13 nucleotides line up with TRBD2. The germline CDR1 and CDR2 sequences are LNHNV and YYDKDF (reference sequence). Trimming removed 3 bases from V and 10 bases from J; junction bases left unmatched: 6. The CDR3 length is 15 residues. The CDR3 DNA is TGTGCCACCAGCAGTACTAGCGGGAGGGCTAACGAGCAGTTCTTC. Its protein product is CATSSTSGRANEQFF.

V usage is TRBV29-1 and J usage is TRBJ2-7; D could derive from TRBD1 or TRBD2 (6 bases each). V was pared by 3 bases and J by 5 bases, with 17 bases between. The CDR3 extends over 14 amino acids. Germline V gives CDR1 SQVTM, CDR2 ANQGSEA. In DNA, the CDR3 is TGCAGCGTTGAGAGGGTGGGGGGCTACGACGAGCAGTACTTC. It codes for CSVERVGGYDEQYF.

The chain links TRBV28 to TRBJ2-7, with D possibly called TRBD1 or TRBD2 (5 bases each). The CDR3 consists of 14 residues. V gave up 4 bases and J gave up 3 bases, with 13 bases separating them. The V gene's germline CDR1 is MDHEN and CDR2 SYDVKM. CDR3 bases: TGTGCCAGCAGTTCCGGGACGGGACGCTACGAGCAGTACTTC. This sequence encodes CASSSGTGRYEQYF.

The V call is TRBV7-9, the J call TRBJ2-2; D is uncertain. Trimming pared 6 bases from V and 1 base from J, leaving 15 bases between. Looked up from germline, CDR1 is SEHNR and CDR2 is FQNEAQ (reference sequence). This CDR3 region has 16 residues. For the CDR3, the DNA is TGTGCCAGCAGAGCCGAGTGGGAAGTGAACACCGGGGAGCTGTTTTTT. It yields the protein CASRAEWEVNTGELFF. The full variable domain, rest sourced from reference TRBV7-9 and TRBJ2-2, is DTGVSQNPRHKITKRGQNVTFRCDPISEHNRLYWYRQTLGQGPEFLTYFQNEAQLEKSRLLSDRFSAERPKGSFSTLEIQRTEQGDSAMYLCASRAEWEVNTGELFFGEGSRLTVL.

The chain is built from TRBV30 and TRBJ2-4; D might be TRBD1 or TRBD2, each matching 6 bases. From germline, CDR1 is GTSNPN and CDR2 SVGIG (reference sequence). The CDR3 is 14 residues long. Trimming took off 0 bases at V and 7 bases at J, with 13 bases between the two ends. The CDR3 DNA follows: TGTGCCTGGAGTGTCCGGGGGCTATATAACATTCAGTACTTC. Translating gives CAWSVRGLYNIQYF. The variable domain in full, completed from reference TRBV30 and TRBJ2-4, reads SQTIHQWPATLVQPVGSPLSLECTVEGTSNPNLYWYRQAAGRGLQLLFYSVGIGQISSEVPQNLSASRPQDRQFILSSKKLLLSDSGFYLCAWSVRGLYNIQYFGAGTRLSVL.

The CDR3 sequence is CASSEGTGGVEKLFF. CDR3 nucleotide sequence: TGTGCCAGCAGTGAGGGGACAGGGGGCGTTGAAAAACTGTTTTTT. The V and J genes are TRBV25-1 and TRBJ1-4; 12 nucleotides match TRBD1. Trimming removed 3 bases from V and 7 bases from J; junction bases left unmatched: 3. CDR3 length equals 15 residues. Germline CDR1 reads MGHDK; CDR2 reads SYGVNS.

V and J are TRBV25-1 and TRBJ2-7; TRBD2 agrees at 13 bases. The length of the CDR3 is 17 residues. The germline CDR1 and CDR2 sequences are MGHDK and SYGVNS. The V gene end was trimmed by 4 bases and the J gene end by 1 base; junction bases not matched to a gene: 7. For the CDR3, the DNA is TGTGCCAGCAGTGCCCTGGGACTAGCGGGAAGGTCCTACGAGCAGTACTTC. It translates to CASSALGLAGRSYEQYF.

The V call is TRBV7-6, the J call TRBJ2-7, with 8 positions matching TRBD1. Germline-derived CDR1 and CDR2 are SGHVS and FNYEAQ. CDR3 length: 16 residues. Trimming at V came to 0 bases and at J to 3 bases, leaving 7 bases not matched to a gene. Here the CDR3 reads CASSLASTGGNYEQYF. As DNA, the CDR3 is TGTGCCAGCAGCTTAGCGAGCACAGGGGGGAACTACGAGCAGTACTTC.

The DNA for the CDR3 is TGTGCCAGCAGCCGTAGCCTAGCGGAATCCTACGAGCAGTACTTC. Translation gives CASSRSLAESYEQYF. V gene TRBV7-9 combines with J gene TRBJ2-7; 7 bases line up with TRBD2. V was pared by 5 bases and J by 1 base, with 8 bases of the junction left unmatched. This CDR3 spans 15 amino acids. Germline values: CDR1 SEHNR, CDR2 FQNEAQ (reference sequence).

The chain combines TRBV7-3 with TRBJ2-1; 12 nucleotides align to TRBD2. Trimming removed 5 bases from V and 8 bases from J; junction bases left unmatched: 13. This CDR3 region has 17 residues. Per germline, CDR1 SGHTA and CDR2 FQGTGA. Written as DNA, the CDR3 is TGTGCCAGCAGCCTCAGACTAGCGGGAGTAGGCTCGGATGAGCAGTTCTTC. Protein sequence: CASSLRLAGVGSDEQFF.

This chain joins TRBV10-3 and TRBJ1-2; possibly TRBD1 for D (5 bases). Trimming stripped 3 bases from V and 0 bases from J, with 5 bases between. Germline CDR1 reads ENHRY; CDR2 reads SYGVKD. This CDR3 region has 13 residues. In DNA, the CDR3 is TGTGCCATCAGTGAACAGGCTAACTATGGCTACACCTTC. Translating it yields CAISEQANYGYTF.

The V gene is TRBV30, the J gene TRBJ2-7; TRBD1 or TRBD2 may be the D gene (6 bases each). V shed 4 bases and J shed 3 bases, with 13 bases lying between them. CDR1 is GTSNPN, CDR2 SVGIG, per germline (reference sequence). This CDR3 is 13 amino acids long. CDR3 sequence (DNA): TGTGCCTGGACCCGAGGGGGAGGCTACGAGCAGTACTTC. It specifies CAWTRGGGYEQYF. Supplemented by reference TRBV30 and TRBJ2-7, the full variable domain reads SQTIHQWPATLVQPVGSPLSLECTVEGTSNPNLYWYRQAAGRGLQLLFYSVGIGQISSEVPQNLSASRPQDRQFILSSKKLLLSDSGFYLCAWTRGGGYEQYFGPGTRLTVT.

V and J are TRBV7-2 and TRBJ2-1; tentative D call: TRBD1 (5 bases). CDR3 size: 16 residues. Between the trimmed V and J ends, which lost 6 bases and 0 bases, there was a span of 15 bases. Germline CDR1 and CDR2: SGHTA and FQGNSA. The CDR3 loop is CASRPGWGSSYNEQFF. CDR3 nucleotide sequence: TGTGCCAGCAGACCCGGATGGGGCAGCTCCTACAATGAGCAGTTCTTC. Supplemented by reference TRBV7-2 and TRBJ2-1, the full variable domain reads GAGVSQSPSNKVTEKGKDVELRCDPISGHTALYWYRQSLGQGLEFLIYFQGNSAPDKSGLPSDRFSAERTGGSVSTLTIQRTQQEDSAVYLCASRPGWGSSYNEQFFGPGTRLTVL.

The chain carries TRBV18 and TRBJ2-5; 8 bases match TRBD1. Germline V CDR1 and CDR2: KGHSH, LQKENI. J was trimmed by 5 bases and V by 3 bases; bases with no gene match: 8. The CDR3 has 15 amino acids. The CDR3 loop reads CASSPDREDRETQYF. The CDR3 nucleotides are TGTGCCAGCTCACCGGACAGGGAAGATAGGGAGACCCAGTACTTC.

This CDR3 is CASSFPGLILTF. In DNA, the CDR3 is TGTGCCAGCAGCTTTCCGGGTCTGATCCTGACTTTC. This sequence joins TRBV9 and TRBJ2-6; no firm D call. V shed 4 bases and J shed 14 bases, with 13 bases lying between them. The germline V gene has CDR1 SGDLS and CDR2 YYNGEE. The CDR3 sequence is 12 residues long.

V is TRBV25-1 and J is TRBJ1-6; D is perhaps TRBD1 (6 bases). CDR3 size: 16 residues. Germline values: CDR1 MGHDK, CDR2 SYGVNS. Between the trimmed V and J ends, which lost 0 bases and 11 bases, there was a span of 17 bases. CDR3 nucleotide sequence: TGTGCCAGCAGTGAATATGTCCCACAGGGTAGGACACCCCTCCACTTT. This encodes CASSEYVPQGRTPLHF.

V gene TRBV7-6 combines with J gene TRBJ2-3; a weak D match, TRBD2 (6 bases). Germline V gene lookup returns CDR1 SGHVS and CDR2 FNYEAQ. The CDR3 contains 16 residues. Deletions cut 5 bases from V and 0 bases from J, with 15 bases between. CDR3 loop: CASSPSGGASTDTQYF. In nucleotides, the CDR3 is TGTGCCAGCAGCCCTAGTGGCGGGGCCAGCACAGATACGCAGTATTTT.

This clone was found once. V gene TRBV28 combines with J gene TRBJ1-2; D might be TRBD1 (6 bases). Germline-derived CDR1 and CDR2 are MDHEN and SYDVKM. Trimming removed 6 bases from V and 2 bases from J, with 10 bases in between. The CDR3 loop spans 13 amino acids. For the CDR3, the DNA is TGTGCCAGCAGCTCCACAGGGAACTATGGCTACACCTTC. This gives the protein CASSSTGNYGYTF.

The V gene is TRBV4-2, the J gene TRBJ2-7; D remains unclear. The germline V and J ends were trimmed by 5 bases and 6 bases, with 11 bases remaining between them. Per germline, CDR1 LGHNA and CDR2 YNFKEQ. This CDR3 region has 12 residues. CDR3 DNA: TGTGCCAGCAGCGCCTGGGGTGCCGAGCAGTACTTC. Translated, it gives CASSAWGAEQYF.